The 22 T cell receptor beta chains below all came from one sample that was sequenced in a study of T cells in Graves' hyperthyroidism and ophthalmopathy. The source material, RNA transcripts, was used to amplify TCR beta CDR3 regions. HTBI primers were used for first-round RT-PCR of the TCR CDR3. Using its own MiXCR run on the multiplex PCR reads, TCRdb lists one record per CDR3 protein. The repertoire holds a few hundred thousand distinct CDR3 sequences, with approximately 44% as singletons. The material sequenced was peripheral blood or thyroid tissue (not recorded which). The receptors derive from a woman aged 18 to 35 with Graves' hyperthyroidism.

This CDR3 reads CASSYEGTGANVLTF. CDR3 coding DNA: TGTGCCAGCAGTTACGAGGGGACTGGGGCCAACGTCCTGACTTTC. The J gene is TRBJ2-6, the V gene TRBV6-5; D might be TRBD1 or TRBD2, each matching 5 bases. Germline V gene data show CDR1 as MNHEY and CDR2 as SVGAGI. Deletions cut 2 bases from V and 2 bases from J, with 7 bases between. The length of the CDR3 is 15 residues.

With regard to this clonotype: A read error may explain this, as a much larger clone is one base away. The J gene is TRBJ1-6, the V gene TRBV20-1; no reliable D call. Trimming cost V 5 bases and J 9 bases, with 17 bases left between them. Germline V gene data show CDR1 as DFQATT and CDR2 as SNEGSKA (reference sequence). This CDR3 spans 14 amino acids. Here the CDR3 reads CSALPRDGASPLHF. The CDR3 DNA follows: TGCAGTGCTCTCCCCCGGGATGGTGCTTCACCCCTCCACTTT.

This chain connects TRBV7-8 to TRBJ2-7; no definite D call. The CDR3 contains 14 residues. Trimming stripped 4 bases from V and 7 bases from J, with 17 bases between. Per the germline V gene, CDR1 is SGHVS and CDR2 is FQNEAQ. CDR3 in DNA: TGTGCCAGCAGCTCAGACTTGGGGTTTCGAGAGCAGTACTTC. Residues: CASSSDLGFREQYF. Based on the CDR3 plus reference TRBV7-8 and TRBJ2-7, the full variable domain is GAGVSQSPRYKVAKRGQDVALRCDPISGHVSLFWYQQALGQGPEFLTYFQNEAQLDKSGLPSDRFFAERPEGSVSTLKIQRTQQEDSAVYLCASSSDLGFREQYFGPGTRLTVT.

This clonotype was counted between two and nine times. The junction departs from the called germline gene at one end, perhaps through a read error. This chain links TRBV20-1 with TRBJ1-1; D is perhaps TRBD1 (5 bases). Germline CDR1 reads DFQATT; CDR2 reads SNEGSKA (reference sequence). This CDR3 spans 12 amino acids. The CDR3, as DNA: TGCAGTGCAAGAGGGGTGCTCACTGAAGCTTTCTTT. Amino acid sequence: CSARGVLTEAFF.

With regard to this clonotype: A junction boundary mismatches the germline segment, possibly from a read error. The chain uses TRBV2 and TRBJ1-5, with 9 bases matching TRBD1. This CDR3 comprises 14 residues. The germline CDR1 and CDR2 sequences are SNHLY and FYNNEI. The CDR3 nucleotides are TGTGCCAGCAATGCCGGGACAGGGAATCGGCCCCAGCATTTT. Its protein product is CASNAGTGNRPQHF.

This clonotype was observed a handful of times. The CDR3 coding sequence is TGTGCCAGCAGCTTAGCTCGGTTATCTGGAAACACCATATATTTT. It specifies CASSLARLSGNTIYF. This chain joins TRBV7-2 and TRBJ1-3; D uncertain. The CDR3 extends over 15 amino acids. The V end was cut by 0 bases, the J end by 1 base, with 7 bases between. Per germline, CDR1 SGHTA and CDR2 FQGNSA.

This clonotype came up once. The V gene is TRBV7-4, the J gene TRBJ1-1; D possibly corresponds to TRBD1 (5 bases). Germline-derived CDR1 and CDR2 are SGHVT and SQSDAQ. The CDR3 runs to 16 residues. V shed 5 bases and J shed 5 bases, with 21 bases lying between them. CDR3 nucleotides: TGTGCCAGCAGCGTTGGTCACGAAGGGGTCGGTACTGAAGCTTTCTTT. Protein product: CASSVGHEGVGTEAFF. Full variable domain (outside the CDR3, taken from reference TRBV7-4 and TRBJ1-1): GAGVSQSPRYKVAKRGRDVALRCDSISGHVTLYWYRQTLGQGSEVLTYSQSDAQRDKSGRPSGRFSAERPERSVSTLKIQRTEQGDSAVYLCASSVGHEGVGTEAFFGQGTRLTVV.

The chain recombines TRBV25-1 with TRBJ2-7, with TRBD2 identical over 11 bases. The CDR3 loop spans 17 amino acids. Germline-derived CDR1 and CDR2 are MGHDK and SYGVNS. Germline trimming cut 6 bases from V and 3 bases from J; bases unmatched to any gene: 13. The CDR3 nucleotides are TGTGCCAGCAGCCAAGAGGGGGGGACTAGCGGTGTCTACGAGCAGTACTTC. Protein: CASSQEGGTSGVYEQYF.

Worth noting for this clonotype: A clone one base away is much larger, so this may be a read error. Without the conserved terminal phenylalanine or tryptophan, this CDR3 likely stems from a read error. J is TRBJ1-1 and V is TRBV15, with TRBD1 matching 8 bases. CDR1 LNHNV and CDR2 YYDKDF come from the germline V gene (reference sequence). This CDR3 contains 14 residues. The V and J ends lost 1 base and 8 bases, in that order; junction bases with no gene match: 6. The CDR3 sequence is CATSRALRDREAFL. CDR3 nucleotide sequence: TGTGCCACCAGCAGAGCATTGCGGGACAGGGAAGCTTTCCTT.

The J gene is TRBJ2-5, the V gene TRBV7-6, with TRBD1 matching 8 bases. Germline assignment: CDR1 SGHVS and CDR2 FNYEAQ. This CDR3 is 17 amino acids long. J was trimmed by 4 bases and V by 5 bases; bases with no gene match: 15. CDR3 in amino acids: CASSRWAGGLFGETQYF. Written as DNA, the CDR3 is TGTGCCAGCAGCCGGTGGGCAGGGGGCCTTTTCGGAGAGACCCAGTACTTC. Drawing the rest from reference TRBV7-6 and TRBJ2-5, the complete variable domain is GAGVSQSPRYKVTKRGQDVALRCDPISGHVSLYWYRQALGQGPEFLTYFNYEAQQDKSGLPNDRFSAERPEGSISTLTIQRTEQRDSAMYRCASSRWAGGLFGETQYFGPGTRLLVL.

This clonotype has more than one count but fewer than ten. V usage is TRBV6-5 and J usage is TRBJ2-7; TRBD1 might be the D (5 bases). From germline, CDR1 is MNHEY and CDR2 SVGAGI. Trimming took off 5 bases at V and 3 bases at J, with 14 bases between the two ends. The CDR3 is made up of 14 amino acids. Here the CDR3 reads CASSPGDSRYEQYF. The CDR3 bases are TGTGCCAGCAGTCCTGGCGACAGTCGCTACGAGCAGTACTTC.

This chain connects TRBV10-3 to TRBJ2-7; 10 positions match TRBD2. The germline CDR1 and CDR2 sequences are ENHRY and SYGVKD. With V trimmed by 6 bases and J by 3 bases, 8 bases remained unmatched. CDR3 length: 15 residues. CDR3 in amino acids: CAIRKGTSDNYEQYF. The CDR3 coding sequence is TGTGCCATCAGGAAAGGGACTAGCGATAACTACGAGCAGTACTTC.

The gene calls are TRBV11-1 and TRBJ2-1; unclear D gene. The V and J ends lost 1 base and 5 bases respectively, with 9 bases between them. Germline values: CDR1 SGHAT, CDR2 FQDESV (reference sequence). The CDR3 is 14 residues long. The CDR3 sequence is CASSLVGGDNEQFF. DNA of the CDR3: TGTGCCAGCAGCTTAGTCGGCGGAGACAATGAGCAGTTCTTC.

This clonotype was detected a few times. The CDR3: CASSSTGVGSYEQYF. CDR3 DNA: TGTGCCAGCAGCTCGACGGGAGTTGGGTCCTACGAGCAGTACTTC. V and J are TRBV7-2 and TRBJ2-7; D possibly corresponds to TRBD2 (6 bases). The CDR3 covers 15 residues. The V end lost 4 bases, the J end lost 1 base, and 14 bases lay between the germline ends. Germline CDR1 reads SGHTA; CDR2 reads FQGNSA.

The V call is TRBV10-3, the J call TRBJ1-3, with 9 bases aligning to TRBD1. After removal of 6 bases from V and 3 bases from J, the junction contained 6 bases not matched to a gene. Germline assignment: CDR1 ENHRY and CDR2 SYGVKD. This CDR3 region has 15 residues. This chain's CDR3 is CAISSGTGNGNTIYF. CDR3 coding DNA: TGTGCCATCAGCTCCGGGACAGGGAATGGAAACACCATATATTTT.

This clonotype was seen many times. The V gene is TRBV2, the J gene TRBJ2-2, with 7 bases fitting TRBD1. Trimming removed 6 bases from V and 7 bases from J; junction bases left unmatched: 8. Per the germline V gene, CDR1 is SNHLY and CDR2 is FYNNEI. The CDR3 covers 14 residues. Written as DNA, the CDR3 is TGTGCCAGCAGGGGGCTGACAGGGATCGGGGAGCTGTTTTTT. Translation: CASRGLTGIGELFF.

In this sample, this clonotype turned up many times. The rearrangement joins TRBV10-3 to TRBJ1-2; D possibly corresponds to TRBD1 (6 bases). This CDR3 region has 15 residues. Deletions cut 3 bases from V and 1 base from J, with 12 bases between. CDR1 and CDR2 from the germline V gene are ENHRY and SYGVKD. The CDR3 bases are TGTGCCATCAGTGACAGGGGCAGAGATAACTATGGCTACACCTTC. It translates to CAISDRGRDNYGYTF.

The rearrangement links TRBV29-1 to TRBJ1-3; D gene uncertain. V gave up 0 bases and J gave up 0 bases, with 15 bases separating them. The CDR3 has 17 residues. Germline CDR1 reads SQVTM; CDR2 reads ANQGSEA. The CDR3 loop is CSVEDPLRGYSGNTIYF. DNA for the CDR3: TGCAGCGTTGAAGATCCTCTGCGAGGTTACTCTGGAAACACCATATATTTT. Filled out from reference TRBV29-1 and TRBJ1-3, the complete variable domain reads SAVISQKPSRDICQRGTSLTIQCQVDSQVTMMFWYRQQPGQSLTLIATANQGSEATYESGFVIDKFPISRPNLTFSTLTVSNMSPEDSSIYLCSVEDPLRGYSGNTIYFGEGSWLTVV.

A few counts support this clonotype. The chain combines TRBV19 with TRBJ1-5; D is ambiguous. The CDR3 covers 15 residues. Trimming removed 8 bases from V and 4 bases from J, with 18 bases in between. Per the germline V gene, CDR1 is LNHDA and CDR2 is SQIVND (reference sequence). The CDR3 DNA reads TGTGCCAGTCATATGGGGTCATTAAGTAATCAGCCCCAGCATTTT. Protein: CASHMGSLSNQPQHF. Looking up the rest from reference TRBV19 and TRBJ1-5 gives the full variable domain: DGGITQSPKYLFRKEGQNVTLSCEQNLNHDAMYWYRQDPGQGLRLIYYSQIVNDFQKGDIAEGYSVSREKKESFPLTVTSAQKNPTAFYLCASHMGSLSNQPQHFGDGTRLSIL.

This clonotype was observed a handful of times. The gene calls are TRBV2 and TRBJ1-3; D gene uncertain. CDR1 is SNHLY and CDR2 is FYNNEI in the germline V gene. The CDR3 is 15 amino acids. V was pared by 5 bases and J by 4 bases, with 15 bases between. CDR3 sequence reads: CASSKGPNEGNTIYF. Written as DNA, the CDR3 is TGTGCCAGCAGTAAAGGACCTAACGAAGGAAACACCATATATTTT.

The chain links TRBV10-3 to TRBJ1-5; TRBD1 agrees at 9 bases. CDR1 and CDR2 (germline): ENHRY, SYGVKD. This CDR3 region has 15 residues. The V gene end was trimmed by 6 bases and the J gene end by 8 bases; junction bases not matched to a gene: 11. CDR3 protein: CAISHHGTGREPQHF. CDR3 bases: TGTGCCATCAGCCACCATGGGACAGGGCGGGAGCCCCAGCATTTT.

In this sample, this clonotype turned up many times. The rearrangement links TRBV20-1 to TRBJ2-7, with D tentatively TRBD1 (6 bases). The germline gives CDR1 DFQATT, CDR2 SNEGSKA (reference sequence). V dropped 6 bases and J dropped 0 bases, with 9 bases sitting between them. The CDR3 totals 12 residues. The CDR3 loop is CSAQGHSYEQYF. The CDR3 DNA follows: TGCAGTGCCCAGGGGCACTCCTACGAGCAGTACTTC.